This T cell receptor (beta chain) was observed in a study of CD8 T cells in Susac syndrome. Reverse transcription of roughly 0.45 to 1 ug RNA was performed with random hexamers. An immunoSEQ multiplex PCR generated amplified TCR beta CDR3 products spanning 54 Vbeta and 13 Jbeta. MiXCR, applied by TCRdb to the immunoSEQ multiplex PCR reads, yields one record per CDR3 protein. Among approximately 70,000 distinct CDR3 sequences listed, 95% were seen once. The CDR3 extends over 23 amino acids. The trim removed 1 base at V and 4 bases at J, leaving 27 bases unmatched. Germline loops: CDR1 LGHDT, CDR2 YNNKEL (reference sequence). The authors sequenced TCR beta from blood CD8+ and CD4+ T cells. TEMRA cells were enriched by FACS, and CD4+ and CD8+ T cells were negatively isolated. Regarding the study as a whole: The study conceded that relatively few individuals underwent its TCR sequencing and HLA analysis.

Concerning this clonotype itself: Antigen specificity is unknown.

The sequencing input was CD8+ T cells from PBMCs. The chain employs TRBV3-1 and TRBJ2-2; 7 positions agree with TRBD2. The receptor comes from a human donor in good health. CDR3 DNA: TGTGCCAGCAGCCAAGGAGGCCGGCGTGGGGGAGGGCGAGCTCAATACATCACCGGGGAGCTGTTTTTT. It codes for CASSQGGRRGGGRAQYITGELFF.